What follows are 32 T cell receptor beta chains derived from one specimen sequenced in a study of shared clonotypes between healthy human individuals. Assay: immunoSEQ multiplex PCR; the TCRdb copy retains only in-frame clones and omits some. This sample has about 680,000 clones, with around 72% found just once. The sequencing sample was made of memory CD4+ T cells sorted from blood. The subset is: CD45RA-negative fraction. Every receptor here comes from a woman in her twenties or thirties in good health.

The rearrangement joins TRBV15 to TRBJ1-2; 7 nucleotides agree with TRBD1. Losses at the gene ends were 0 bases for V and 5 bases for J; bases not matched to a gene: 9. Germline-derived CDR1 and CDR2 are LNHNV and YYDKDF (reference sequence). This CDR3 is 16 amino acids long. CDR3 sequence (DNA): TGTGCCACCAGCAGAGATCCAGGGGGGGTTCGGTATGGCTACACCTTC. This translates into CATSRDPGGVRYGYTF.

This rearrangement joins TRBV6-5 to TRBJ1-5; 7 bases match TRBD1. V lost 2 bases, J lost 1 base, and 2 bases stayed unmatched. From germline, CDR1 is MNHEY and CDR2 SVGAGI. CDR3 length: 15 residues. CDR3 residues: CASSYRGLSNQPQHF. CDR3 bases: TGTGCCAGCAGTTACAGGGGGCTCAGCAATCAGCCCCAGCATTTT.

The chain has TRBV27 and TRBJ2-2; the D is unclear. Per germline, CDR1 MNHEY and CDR2 SMNVEV (reference sequence). With 7 bases removed from V and 1 base from J, the gap between germline ends came to 13 bases. The CDR3 is made up of 15 amino acids. This CDR3 is CASNLKGQNTGELFF. CDR3 in DNA: TGTGCCAGCAATCTAAAAGGCCAGAACACCGGGGAGCTGTTTTTT.

This chain joins TRBV2 and TRBJ2-5, with 8 bases matching TRBD1. Germline-derived CDR1 and CDR2 are SNHLY and FYNNEI. The CDR3 runs to 14 residues. V was clipped by 8 bases and J by 5 bases; unmatched bases: 10. The CDR3 region is CASLQGQGLETQYF. The CDR3 DNA reads TGTGCCAGCCTACAAGGACAGGGTCTCGAGACCCAGTACTTC.

The chain joins TRBV28 to TRBJ2-5, with D possibly matching TRBD2 (6 bases). This CDR3 contains 15 residues. Looked up from germline, CDR1 is MDHEN and CDR2 is SYDVKM. Trimming took 6 bases from V and 0 from J, leaving 14 bases between them. Here the CDR3 reads CASRPGLSDQETQYF. The CDR3 DNA reads TGTGCCAGCAGGCCGGGACTGTCCGACCAAGAGACCCAGTACTTC.

This chain's CDR3 is CASTSRLAGGFHEQFF. As DNA, the CDR3 is TGTGCCAGTACCTCCCGCCTAGCGGGAGGCTTCCATGAGCAGTTCTTC. This chain uses TRBV19 with TRBJ2-1, with 11 bases lining up with TRBD2. This CDR3 comprises 16 residues. Germline lookup yields CDR1 LNHDA and CDR2 SQIVND (reference sequence). V was pared by 7 bases and J by 8 bases, with 13 bases of the junction left unmatched.

This clone turned up a few times. The J gene is TRBJ2-7, the V gene TRBV5-1; possible D gene TRBD2, 6 bases. Germline V gene data show CDR1 as SGHRS and CDR2 as YFSETQ. The CDR3 runs 14 residues. Trimming took 4 bases from V and 3 from J, leaving 14 bases between them. CDR3 protein: CASSRGTADYEQYF. CDR3 sequence (DNA): TGCGCCAGCAGCCGTGGGACTGCAGACTACGAGCAGTACTTC.

J is TRBJ1-3 and V is TRBV6-6; no reliable D call. This CDR3 is 13 amino acids long. V lost 7 bases, J lost 1 base, and 8 bases lay in between. CDR1 and CDR2 from the germline V gene are MNHNY and SVGAGI (reference sequence). CDR3 nucleotide sequence: TGTGCCAGCATAAAGGAGTCTGGAAACACCATATATTTT. This gives the protein CASIKESGNTIYF.

This clone was seen a handful of times. The chain uses TRBV7-2 and TRBJ2-7, with 8 bases that match TRBD2. Trimming removed 5 bases from V and 2 bases from J; junction bases left unmatched: 5. The length of the CDR3 is 14 residues. Germline lookup yields CDR1 SGHTA and CDR2 FQGNSA. CDR3 sequence: CASSTPGLAYEQYF. DNA for the CDR3: TGTGCCAGCAGCACTCCGGGACTAGCCTACGAGCAGTACTTC.

This sequence joins TRBV2 and TRBJ2-3, with D unclear. V lost 10 bases, J lost 1 base, and 9 bases lay in between. Germline CDR1 reads SNHLY; CDR2 reads FYNNEI. This CDR3 has 12 amino acids. The CDR3 protein is CATSDGTDTQYF. The CDR3 nucleotides are TGTGCCACCTCGGACGGCACAGATACGCAGTATTTT.

The V call is TRBV5-1, the J call TRBJ2-1, with 8 bases identical to TRBD2. This CDR3 has 15 amino acids. Germline CDR1 and CDR2: SGHRS and YFSETQ. V lost 0 bases and J lost 4; bases outside the gene matches: 3. CDR3: CASSLELAAYNEQFF. The CDR3 DNA follows: TGCGCCAGCAGCTTGGAACTAGCGGCATACAATGAGCAGTTCTTC.

The V gene is TRBV4-2, the J gene TRBJ1-5, with 9 bases lining up with TRBD1. CDR1 is LGHNA and CDR2 is YNFKEQ in the germline V gene. The CDR3 consists of 15 residues. Losses at the gene ends were 1 base for V and 5 bases for J; bases not matched to a gene: 3. In DNA, the CDR3 is TGTGCCAGCAGCCAAGGGTGGGACAGGGATCAGCCCCAGCATTTT. It encodes CASSQGWDRDQPQHF.

The CDR3 loop reads CASASGTGALEQYF. In DNA form, the CDR3 reads TGCGCCAGCGCCTCCGGGACAGGGGCACTCGAGCAGTACTTC. The gene calls are TRBV5-1 and TRBJ2-7; the match to TRBD1 covers 10 bases. The CDR3 is 14 amino acids. The V segment lost 7 bases and the J segment 6 bases; nucleotides outside the gene matches: 10. From germline, CDR1 is SGHRS and CDR2 YFSETQ.

The chain carries TRBV28 and TRBJ1-4; weak D call: TRBD1 (5 bases). Trimming took off 1 base at V and 10 bases at J, with 10 bases between the two ends. Germline CDR1 reads MDHEN; CDR2 reads SYDVKM. CDR3 length: 13 amino acids. CDR3 DNA: TGTGCCAGCAGTTTATCAGGGAAGGGAAAACTGTTTTTT. Its translation: CASSLSGKGKLFF.

The gene calls are TRBV29-1 and TRBJ2-1; TRBD1 agrees at 8 bases. Germline CDR1 SQVTM, CDR2 ANQGSEA. The CDR3 covers 15 residues. V shed 4 bases, J shed 4 bases, and the junction held 9 bases outside the gene matches. CDR3 bases: TGCAGCGTTGGATTGGGGACAGGAGATTACAATGAGCAGTTCTTC. Amino acid sequence: CSVGLGTGDYNEQFF.

The CDR3: CSGSSGSTEQFF. The CDR3 coding sequence is TGCAGCGGATCTAGCGGGAGTACTGAGCAGTTCTTC. J is TRBJ2-1 and V is TRBV29-1; 10 bases are a match to TRBD2. The V segment lost 7 bases and the J segment 9 bases; nucleotides outside the gene matches: 6. Germline CDR1 and CDR2: SQVTM and ANQGSEA. This CDR3 contains 12 residues.

The gene calls are TRBV30 and TRBJ2-7; 7 bases are a match to TRBD1. The CDR3 is 16 residues long. Germline V gives CDR1 GTSNPN, CDR2 SVGIG (reference sequence). V was pared by 1 base and J by 2 bases, with 11 bases of the junction left unmatched. CDR3 DNA: TGTGCCTGGAGTGGCATCACCGGGACAGACACCTACGAGCAGTACTTC. As protein: CAWSGITGTDTYEQYF.

This chain uses TRBV11-3 with TRBJ2-3; 7 bases match TRBD2. CDR3 length equals 16 residues. V shed 5 bases and J 6 bases; nucleotides not matched to a gene: 14. The germline CDR1 and CDR2 sequences are SGHNT and YENEEA. This chain's CDR3 is CASSPPGGRADDTQYF. The CDR3 bases are TGTGCCAGCAGCCCACCGGGTGGGAGGGCCGACGATACGCAGTATTTT.

The J gene is TRBJ2-3, the V gene TRBV6-5, with 7 positions matching TRBD1. The V gene's germline CDR1 is MNHEY and CDR2 SVGAGI. V dropped 6 bases and J dropped 7; count of bases not matched to a gene: 7. The CDR3 contains 13 residues. The CDR3 region is CASRGTALNTQYF. CDR3 DNA: TGTGCCAGCAGAGGGACAGCCCTTAATACGCAGTATTTT.

The rearrangement joins TRBV28 to TRBJ2-7; D not resolved. Per germline, CDR1 MDHEN and CDR2 SYDVKM. The CDR3 length is 11 residues. Trimming removed 4 bases from V and 6 bases from J, with 7 bases in between. The CDR3, as DNA: TGTGCCAGCAGTTCCGTGCTCGAGCAGTACTTC. Translated, it gives CASSSVLEQYF.

The J gene is TRBJ2-1, the V gene TRBV28; 10 bases map to TRBD2. The junction had 9 bases not matched to a gene; V was cut back by 6 bases and J by 1 base. Germline V gene sequence: CDR1 MDHEN, CDR2 SYDVKM. The CDR3 extends over 17 amino acids. This CDR3 is CASRQSEGLASYNEQFF. The CDR3 nucleotides read TGTGCCAGCAGACAATCTGAGGGACTAGCGTCCTACAATGAGCAGTTCTTC.

The V and J genes are TRBV10-2 and TRBJ1-2, with TRBD1 matching over 8 bases. J lost 6 bases, V lost 2 bases, and 8 bases had no gene match. There are 15 residues in the CDR3. Germline-derived CDR1 and CDR2 are WSHSY and SAAADI. The CDR3 protein is CASSETGDRPDGYTF. CDR3 coding DNA: TGCGCCAGCAGTGAGACTGGGGACAGGCCAGATGGCTACACCTTC.

V usage is TRBV21-1 and J usage is TRBJ1-1; the DNA was not used to check the table's D call, TRBD1. TRBV21-1 is an annotated pseudogene. The CDR3 loop spans 18 amino acids. The CDR3 loop is CASSKVTGQGALGREAFF. The CDR3 DNA reads as TGTGCCAGCAGCAAAGTTACGGGACAGGGGGCTCTCGGGAGGGAAGCTTTCTTT.

This chain connects TRBV7-7 to TRBJ2-2; 7 bases map to TRBD2. The CDR3 spans 16 residues. CDR1 is SSHAT and CDR2 is FNYEAQ in the germline V gene (reference sequence). J was trimmed by 0 bases and V by 5 bases; bases with no gene match: 6. The DNA for the CDR3 is TGTGCCAGCAGCCCTGGGAGGGGACCGAACACCGGGGAGCTGTTTTTT. It codes for CASSPGRGPNTGELFF.

The V gene is TRBV19, the J gene TRBJ1-5; a weak D match, TRBD1 (6 bases). The CDR3 totals 13 residues. V shed 6 bases and J shed 4 bases, with 10 bases lying between them. The germline V gene has CDR1 LNHDA and CDR2 SQIVND (reference sequence). The CDR3: CASRSGQNQPQHF. The CDR3 DNA sequence: TGTGCCAGTAGGAGTGGACAGAATCAGCCCCAGCATTTT.

This clone came up many times. V is TRBV28 and J is TRBJ2-7; possibly TRBD1 or TRBD2 for D (5 bases each). The CDR3 is 14 amino acids. Trimming removed 5 bases from V and 6 bases from J, with 17 bases in between. Per the germline V gene, CDR1 is MDHEN and CDR2 is SYDVKM. Here the CDR3 reads CASSVSGTLFEQYF. As DNA, the CDR3 is TGTGCCAGCAGTGTATCCGGGACCCTATTCGAGCAGTACTTC.

The chain links TRBV28 to TRBJ2-7; D gene uncertain. The CDR3 has 12 residues. Deletions cut 6 bases from V and 0 bases from J, with 6 bases between. The V gene's germline CDR1 is MDHEN and CDR2 SYDVKM. CDR3 nucleotide sequence: TGTGCCAGCAGGGGCGTCTCCTACGAGCAGTACTTC. This sequence encodes CASRGVSYEQYF.

The CDR3 DNA is TGTGCCAGCAGCTTAAAGTTTAGCCCGTCCTACGAGCAGTACTTC. This encodes CASSLKFSPSYEQYF. V usage is TRBV7-3 and J usage is TRBJ2-7, with D unresolved. This CDR3 has 15 amino acids. Trimming pared 1 base from V and 1 base from J, leaving 11 bases between. CDR1 is SGHTA, CDR2 FQGTGA, per germline.

The V and J genes are TRBV5-1 and TRBJ2-3, with a tentative D call TRBD2 (5 bases). The germline V and J ends were trimmed by 6 bases and 0 bases, with 14 bases remaining between them. The CDR3 totals 15 residues. Germline V lookup: CDR1 SGHRS, CDR2 YFSETQ. CDR3 sequence reads: CASTPYGVSTDTQYF. The CDR3 nucleotides read TGCGCCAGCACCCCTTACGGGGTAAGCACAGATACGCAGTATTTT.

The chain combines TRBV7-9 with TRBJ1-2; tentatively, D is TRBD1 (6 bases). The CDR3 sequence is 15 residues long. V dropped 1 base and J dropped 4 bases, with 13 bases sitting between them. The germline gives CDR1 SEHNR, CDR2 FQNEAQ (reference sequence). The CDR3 DNA sequence: TGTGCCAGCAGCTTAGAGGGTGGGGGCCGCTATGGCTACACCTTC. This translates into CASSLEGGGRYGYTF.

The chain combines TRBV5-1 with TRBJ2-7; weak D call: TRBD2 (6 bases). V gave up 3 bases and J gave up 0 bases, with 16 bases separating them. This CDR3 region has 16 residues. Germline lookup yields CDR1 SGHRS and CDR2 YFSETQ. For the CDR3, the DNA is TGCGCCAGCAGCTGGACCCTGGGGGGAACCTCCTACGAGCAGTACTTC. Its protein product is CASSWTLGGTSYEQYF.

The V gene is TRBV18, the J gene TRBJ1-5; 7 positions match TRBD1. This CDR3 spans 16 amino acids. The V and J ends lost 3 bases and 2 bases, in that order; junction bases with no gene match: 7. Germline CDR1 KGHSH, CDR2 LQKENI. CDR3 amino acids: CASSPEGASGNQPQHF. Written as DNA, the CDR3 is TGTGCCAGCTCACCGGAGGGGGCAAGTGGCAATCAGCCCCAGCATTTT.